This TCR beta chain was profiled in a study of T-cell memory formation after mild COVID-19 (dated by TCRdb to about 2021). Concerning the study at large: TCR sequence clusters from the two donors were found to be largely donor specific. Two young, previously healthy adult volunteers made up the cohort, one male and one female. Longitudinal TCRalpha and TCRbeta repertoire sequencing tracked T-cell clones expanding and contracting after mild COVID-19 in a couple of donors.

General conclusions and limits of the study: Balanced CD4/CD8 phenotypes were observed for clones contracting from day 15 to 85, whereas a bias towards CD4+ was observed for a second wave of clones expanding from day 15 to 37. Contracting CD4+ clones were found mainly in CM and EM memory subsets, while CD8+ clones were enriched in EMRA. SARS-CoV-2 specificity of the second-wave clones peaking on day 37 was not confirmed. Some responding clones were detected in pre-infection memory, which suggested that pre-existing cross-reactive memory T cells had joined the SARS-CoV-2 response. Only two mild cases were covered in the study, and larger cohorts including severe cases with pre-infection samples were considered necessary.

Ficoll-Paque density gradient centrifugation was the method used to isolate PBMCs. Taken from the germline V gene, the CDR1 and CDR2 loops are SGHVS and FNYEAQ. V has 0 bases trimmed and J has 10 bases trimmed; junction bases matching no gene number 9. From its cysteine to its phenylalanine, the CDR3 spans 15 amino acids. The read is trimmed to its CDR3 DNA, 45 bases read in frame from base 1. This clonotype was detected only a few times. Its specific antigen is unknown. Base qualities are not at hand, and no much larger clone is one base apart. Sequencing was carried out with an Illumina NovaSeq 6000. cDNA libraries for TCRalpha and TCRbeta were prepared by 5'RACE using constant-segment primers, with sample barcodes and unique molecular identifiers added. RNA was extracted from every sample with Trizol reagent. The libraries were amplified in two PCR steps, and the second step added a second sample barcode and Illumina TruSeq adapters. Sequencing of libraries was performed on an Illumina NovaSeq with 2 x 150 bp paired-end reads. The authors processed their data as follows. Reads were demultiplexed and collapsed into UMI-guided consensus sequences with migec v1.2.7. With mixcr v2.1.11, UMI consensuses were aligned to TRA and TRB V and J templates and assembled into clonotypes. Expanded or contracted clonotypes were those called significant by both edgeR and NoisET, with noise models trained on biological replicates. edgeR calls used a false discovery rate-adjusted p below 0.01 and a log2 fold-change threshold of 1. As an exploratory analysis of dynamics, max-normalized trajectories of the 1000 most abundant clonotypes were examined with PCA combined with hierarchical clustering. Each responding clone was given a CD4 or CD8 phenotype based on the CD4+ and CD8+ repertoires, which had been sequenced separately. TCRdb's own reprocessing of the public reads used fastp at Q25 and MiXCR and kept productive beta chains. Here each entry gathers all rows of one CDR3 protein and keeps the most common genes and DNA. For this entry, the V and J calls and clone size follow TCRdb and not the study's own pipeline. The sample includes around 200,000 distinct CDR3 sequences, with about a sixth observed a single time. Around 1.9% of the sample lies in the top ten.

In this chain, TRBV7-6 is recombined with TRBJ2-1; the central 7 bases match TRBD2. The sequence came from an adult woman who had mild COVID-19 (a few samples of this study predate the infection). The sample titles of this study are shuffled in the database, so cell type and time point are left out; the donor was told from shared clones. Sequencing was done on a sample of PBMCs or a T cell subset sorted from them (not recorded which). In nucleotide form, the sequence is TGTGCCAGCAGCTTAGCGCTGCGGGCTAGCGGAGAGCAGTTCTTC. Its translation reads: CASSLALRASGEQFF.